These T cell receptor beta chains were read from a single sample in a study of OX40 agonist ivuxolimab in advanced cancers. This table comes from immunoSEQ multiplex PCR, and its TCRdb copy is limited to in-frame clones, with some not included. In the table there are tens of thousands of clones, over 80% of which are singletons. The sample was CD4+ or CD8+ T cells sorted from blood, taken in a trial of the OX40 agonist ivuxolimab. These receptors all stem from an adult with an advanced solid tumor such as melanoma, head and neck, liver or kidney cancer. CDR3s include the opening cysteine and the closing phenylalanine or tryptophan. The order of the fields is J gene, D gene, clone size, V gene, CDR3 DNA, CDR3 protein. A D gene is named only where the DNA matches it firmly. Size is stated for part of the rows, as once, few or many counts, or as a class when the clone is expanded.

>TRBJ1-2|.|.|TRBV29-1
TGCAGCGTTGAAGATGGGTGGGAGGCGGGGTCGATCTATGGCTACACCTTC
CSVEDGWEAGSIYGYTF
>TRBJ2-5|.|.|TRBV5-1
TGCGCCAGCAGCTTGCAGGGGTTCGGACAAGAGACCCAGTACTTC
CASSLQGFGQETQYF
>TRBJ2-6|.|.|TRBV4-1
TGCGCCAGCAGCCAAGATCCTCCAGGCCCTGGGGCCAACGTCCTGACTTTC
CASSQDPPGPGANVLTF
>TRBJ2-3|TRBD2|once|TRBV7-2
TGTGCCAGCAGCTTAGACGCTAGCGGCAGCACAGATACGCAGTATTTT
CASSLDASGSTDTQYF
>TRBJ1-2|.|.|TRBV19
TGTGCCAGTAGTATAGGGTTCGGGAGCTATGGCTACACCTTC
CASSIGFGSYGYTF
>TRBJ2-3|.|few|TRBV7-2
TGTGCCAGCAGCCTCCTTAGTGCCGCAGATACGCAGTATTTT
CASSLLSAADTQYF
>TRBJ1-1|TRBD1|.|TRBV6-5
TGTGCCAGCAGACCTACAGGGGGAAGCACTGAAGCTTTCTTT
CASRPTGGSTEAFF
>TRBJ1-1|.|.|TRBV6-4
TGTGCCAGCAGGAGGACAGCTCAGAACACTGAAGCTTTCTTT
CASRRTAQNTEAFF
>TRBJ2-3|.|.|TRBV4-1
TGCGCCAGCAGCCAAGGGTGGGACCGATCAGATACGCAGTATTTT
CASSQGWDRSDTQYF
>TRBJ2-3|.|.|TRBV10-1
TGCGCCAGCAGTGAGGGGAGAGGGATGCAGTATTTT
CASSEGRGMQYF
>TRBJ2-5|TRBD2|.|TRBV27
TGTGCCAGCAGTTTAACCCTAGCGGGCTGGCAAGAGACCCAGTACTTC
CASSLTLAGWQETQYF
>TRBJ2-5|.|once|TRBV2
TGTGCCAGCAGGGAAGGGCTAGGACAGACCCAGTACTTC
CASREGLGQTQYF
>TRBJ2-2|TRBD2|.|TRBV9
TGTGCCAGCAGTGGGAGTACTAGCGGGGGCACCGGGGAGCTGTTTTTT
CASSGSTSGGTGELFF
>TRBJ1-5|.|.|TRBV28
TGTGCCAGCAGTTTATTTGGCAATCAGCCCCAGCATTTT
CASSLFGNQPQHF
>TRBJ2-7|.|.|TRBV7-2
TGTGCCAGCAGCCCCCAGACAGGTTCCTCCTACGAGCAGTACTTC
CASSPQTGSSYEQYF
>TRBJ1-3|TRBD1|.|TRBV2
TGTGCCAGCAGGGATCAACAGGGGTCGGACACCATATATTTT
CASRDQQGSDTIYF
>TRBJ2-2|.|.|TRBV19
TGTGCCAGTAGCCCCCTATCGAACACCGGGGAGCTGTTTTTT
CASSPLSNTGELFF
>TRBJ2-4|.|once|TRBV6-9
TGTGCCAGCAGTTACGGGCTAGCGGCCAAAAACATTCAGTACTTC
CASSYGLAAKNIQYF
>TRBJ1-5|.|.|TRBV29-1
TGCAGCGTTGGCCAGGGAGGCAATCAGCCCCAGCATTTT
CSVGQGGNQPQHF
>TRBJ1-5|.|.|TRBV7-8
TGTGCCAGCAGGGAATCCTCGGGGCCCCAGCATTTT
CASRESSGPQHF
>TRBJ1-1|TRBD1|.|TRBV11-2
TGTGCCAGCAGCTGGGACAGGGGAGGCACTGAAGCTTTCTTT
CASSWDRGGTEAFF
>TRBJ2-5|.|.|TRBV14
TGTGCCAGCAGCCAAGATGTGACGCTACAAGAGACCCAGTACTTC
CASSQDVTLQETQYF
>TRBJ2-7|.|.|TRBV7-2
TGTGCCAGCAGCTTAGGAGGCTTGGGCTACGAGCAGTACTTC
CASSLGGLGYEQYF
>TRBJ2-3|TRBD2|.|TRBV2
TGTGCCAGCAGACCGACTAGCGGGGGGGTCCTTGGTACGCAGTATTTT
CASRPTSGGVLGTQYF
>TRBJ2-1|TRBD2|once|TRBV18
TGTGCCAGCTCCCAACTAGCGGGAGAACCCAATGAGCAGTTCTTC
CASSQLAGEPNEQFF
>TRBJ2-7|.|.|TRBV6-9
TGTGCCACCAATGAACCGGGACGCTCCTACGAGCAGTACTTC
CATNEPGRSYEQYF
>TRBJ2-7|.|.|TRBV2
TGTGCCAGCAGTGTTGAGGGAGAGGTAACCTACGAGCAGTACTTC
CASSVEGEVTYEQYF
>TRBJ1-4|.|.|TRBV23-1
TGCGCCAGCAGTCAATCAAAGCAGGGCACTAATGAAAAACTGTTTTTT
CASSQSKQGTNEKLFF
>TRBJ2-7|TRBD2|.|TRBV7-2
TGTGCCAGCAGCTCCACGACTAGCGGAAACTACGAGCAGTACTTC
CASSSTTSGNYEQYF
>TRBJ1-6|.|.|TRBV5-6
TGTGCCAGCAGCTTGGTCGCTTCACCCCTCCACTTT
CASSLVASPLHF
>TRBJ1-1|TRBD1|.|TRBV7-9
TGTGCCAGCAGCCGACAGGGGGATACTGAAGCTTTCTTT
CASSRQGDTEAFF
>TRBJ2-2|.|.|TRBV25-1
TGTGCCAGCAGTGCGGTCGACAGGCCAAACACCGGGGAGCTGTTTTTT
CASSAVDRPNTGELFF
>TRBJ1-6|.|few|TRBV6-1
TGTGCCAGCAGTGAGGGACTATTGGGGTCACCCCTCCACTTT
CASSEGLLGSPLHF
>TRBJ2-1|TRBD2|few|TRBV11-2
TGTGCCAGCAGCTTATACGGGACTAGCGGGGATGAGCAGTTCTTC
CASSLYGTSGDEQFF
>TRBJ1-1|.|.|TRBV6-6
TGTGCCAGCAGTTACTCGGGGGGGCAAACGAACACTGAAGCTTTCTTT
CASSYSGGQTNTEAFF
>TRBJ2-1|.|.|TRBV5-6
TGTGCCAGCAGCCGCAGGGGCGGGTCCTACAATGAGCAGTTCTTC
CASSRRGGSYNEQFF
>TRBJ2-7|TRBD1|few|TRBV5-1
TGCGCCAGCAGCTTGGGGACAGGGGGCTACGAGCAGTACTTC
CASSLGTGGYEQYF
>TRBJ2-1|TRBD2|.|TRBV16
TGTGCCAGCAGCCCGGGACTAGCGGCTTACAATGAGCAGTTCTTC
CASSPGLAAYNEQFF
>TRBJ2-7|.|few|TRBV9
TGTGCCAGCAGCATCACTCTGGGACAAGACGTCCACGAGCAGTACTTC
CASSITLGQDVHEQYF
>TRBJ2-4|.|once|TRBV19
TGTGCCAGTAGTATAGGTCCGGGTTCCCTAGCCAAAAACATTCAGTACTTC
CASSIGPGSLAKNIQYF
>TRBJ2-3|.|.|TRBV2
TGTGCCAGCAGGAGGGTAGACGGGACGCAGTATTTT
CASRRVDGTQYF
>TRBJ2-7|.|few|TRBV28
TGTGCCAGCAGCCAACCCCCTCTCTACGAGCAGTACTTC
CASSQPPLYEQYF
>TRBJ1-1|.|few|TRBV20-1
TGCAGTGCCTTTGGACAGCCTGAAGCTTTCTTT
CSAFGQPEAFF
>TRBJ2-3|.|.|TRBV5-6
TGTGCCAGCAGCTCGGGTGGGGTAAGAGATACGCAGTATTTT
CASSSGGVRDTQYF
>TRBJ2-3|.|.|TRBV7-3
TGTGCCAGCAGCTTATCTCGGACCACAGATACGCAGTATTTT
CASSLSRTTDTQYF
>TRBJ1-4|.|.|TRBV7-2
TGTGCCAGCAGTCCAGGGTGGATTACTAATGAAAAACTGTTTTTT
CASSPGWITNEKLFF
>TRBJ2-5|TRBD2|.|TRBV7-2
TGTGCCAGCAGCTCAGCTTCCTGGCTAGCGGGATCCGGAGAGACCCAGTACTTC
CASSSASWLAGSGETQYF
>TRBJ2-1|.|.|TRBV28
TGTGCCAGCAGTTTCGGAGGGGATGAGCAGTTCTTC
CASSFGGDEQFF
>TRBJ2-3|.|few|TRBV6-1
TGTGCCAGCAGTACAGATAGAGTTGGTATGGATACGCAGTATTTT
CASSTDRVGMDTQYF
>TRBJ1-4|.|.|TRBV5-5
TGTGCCAGCAGCGCGACAGTGACCAATGAAAAACTGTTTTTT
CASSATVTNEKLFF
>TRBJ1-4|TRBD1|.|TRBV7-9
TGTGCCAGCAGCCTCGACAGGGGAGCTGAAAAACTGTTTTTT
CASSLDRGAEKLFF
>TRBJ1-1|.|.|TRBV4-2
TGTGCCAGCAGCCAGGAAAGGTACACTGAAGCTTTCTTT
CASSQERYTEAFF